This is a list of T cell receptor beta chains from one sample in a study of PD-1 blockade in classical Hodgkin lymphoma. The repertoire was sequenced with immunoSEQ multiplex PCR; TCRdb's copy has only in-frame clones and lacks some. Here the sample spans approximately 84,000 clones, over 80% being singletons. Material: peripheral blood mononuclear cells (PBMCs), obtained before the fourth cycle of nivolumab. These receptors came from a human donor with classical Hodgkin lymphoma. Both conserved end residues are part of each CDR3. A D gene is named only where the DNA matches it firmly. Size is omitted from some rows. Given values are once, few, many or a class for expanded clones.

j_call: TRBJ1-2
clone_size: -
d_call: -
v_call: TRBV11-2
cdr3_length: 16
cdr3_nt: TGTGCCAGCAGCTTAGGATCAGGGGCTAATAACTATGGCTACACCTTC
cdr3_aa: CASSLGSGANNYGYTF

j_call: TRBJ2-7
clone_size: -
d_call: TRBD2
v_call: TRBV19
cdr3_length: 17
cdr3_nt: TGTGCCAGTACCACAAACCCCGGGACTAGCGGGACCTACGAGCAGTACTTC
cdr3_aa: CASTTNPGTSGTYEQYF

j_call: TRBJ2-1
clone_size: -
d_call: TRBD2
v_call: TRBV5-1
cdr3_length: 14
cdr3_nt: TGCGCCAGCAGCTCCGGGACTAGGGTCAATGAGCAGTTCTTC
cdr3_aa: CASSSGTRVNEQFF

j_call: TRBJ1-1
clone_size: -
d_call: TRBD1
v_call: TRBV6-4
cdr3_length: 14
cdr3_nt: TGTGCCAGCAGTAGGGACAGCCTAGACACTGAAGCTTTCTTT
cdr3_aa: CASSRDSLDTEAFF

j_call: TRBJ2-4
clone_size: -
d_call: -
v_call: TRBV6-6
cdr3_length: 16
cdr3_nt: TGTGCCAGCAGTCCCAGAGGGGCGGCCGACGGGTACATTCAGTACTTC
cdr3_aa: CASSPRGAADGYIQYF

j_call: TRBJ2-1
clone_size: once
d_call: TRBD2
v_call: TRBV28
cdr3_length: 17
cdr3_nt: TGTGCCAGCAGTTTATGGACTAGCAGACGACCCTACAATGAGCAGTTCTTC
cdr3_aa: CASSLWTSRRPYNEQFF

j_call: TRBJ2-7
clone_size: -
d_call: TRBD2
v_call: TRBV7-2
cdr3_length: 15
cdr3_nt: TGTGCCAGCAGGTTAACCGGGACTAGTTACTACGAGCAGTACTTC
cdr3_aa: CASRLTGTSYYEQYF

j_call: TRBJ2-1
clone_size: -
d_call: -
v_call: TRBV11-1
cdr3_length: 13
cdr3_nt: TGTGCCAGCAGCCCGCAAACCGTAGTTGAGCAGTTCTTC
cdr3_aa: CASSPQTVVEQFF

j_call: TRBJ1-4
clone_size: -
d_call: -
v_call: TRBV11-2
cdr3_length: 16
cdr3_nt: TGTGCCAGCAGCGCCCGGGGCCGTTCAACTAATGAAAAACTGTTTTTT
cdr3_aa: CASSARGRSTNEKLFF

j_call: TRBJ1-1
clone_size: -
d_call: -
v_call: TRBV27
cdr3_length: 13
cdr3_nt: TGTGCCAGCAGTTTCTCGGGGAACACTGAAGCTTTCTTT
cdr3_aa: CASSFSGNTEAFF

j_call: TRBJ2-1
clone_size: -
d_call: -
v_call: TRBV7-2
cdr3_length: 15
cdr3_nt: TGTGCCAGCAGCTTAGCGAGTGTCAGCGTCGGGGTGCAGTTCTTC
cdr3_aa: CASSLASVSVGVQFF

j_call: TRBJ2-5
clone_size: -
d_call: -
v_call: TRBV28
cdr3_length: 12
cdr3_nt: TGTGCCAGCAGTTTAATCCGGGAGACCCAGTACTTC
cdr3_aa: CASSLIRETQYF

j_call: TRBJ1-1
clone_size: -
d_call: -
v_call: TRBV6-1
cdr3_length: 14
cdr3_nt: TGTGCCGGATCAAAGCTGTTGGGGAACACTGAAGCTTTCTTT
cdr3_aa: CAGSKLLGNTEAFF

j_call: TRBJ1-2
clone_size: -
d_call: TRBD1
v_call: TRBV7-2
cdr3_length: 13
cdr3_nt: TGTGCCAGCAGCGCGGGACAGGGCTATGGCTACACCTTC
cdr3_aa: CASSAGQGYGYTF

j_call: TRBJ2-5
clone_size: -
d_call: -
v_call: TRBV9
cdr3_length: 15
cdr3_nt: TGTGCCAGCAGCGTAGAAGACGGGGTTCGGGAGACCCAGTACTTC
cdr3_aa: CASSVEDGVRETQYF

j_call: TRBJ2-4
clone_size: -
d_call: -
v_call: TRBV6-4
cdr3_length: 15
cdr3_nt: TGTGCCAGCAGGGAGGGAGTACCGGCCAAAAACATTCAGTACTTC
cdr3_aa: CASREGVPAKNIQYF

j_call: TRBJ2-7
clone_size: few
d_call: -
v_call: TRBV11-2
cdr3_length: 14
cdr3_nt: TGTGCCAGCAGCTTAGCGGGCCCTACGGGGGAGCAGTACTTC
cdr3_aa: CASSLAGPTGEQYF

j_call: TRBJ1-2
clone_size: -
d_call: -
v_call: TRBV2
cdr3_length: 13
cdr3_nt: TGTGCCAGCAAAGAATCAGGGAACTATGGCTACACCTTC
cdr3_aa: CASKESGNYGYTF

j_call: TRBJ1-3
clone_size: -
d_call: -
v_call: TRBV2
cdr3_length: 14
cdr3_nt: TGTGCCATTTGGTTAGGGGGAATTGGAAACACCATATATTTT
cdr3_aa: CAIWLGGIGNTIYF

j_call: TRBJ1-3
clone_size: -
d_call: -
v_call: TRBV30
cdr3_length: 14
cdr3_nt: TGTGCCTGGAGTGTTGGCAGCTCTGGAAACACCATATATTTT
cdr3_aa: CAWSVGSSGNTIYF

j_call: TRBJ2-2
clone_size: -
d_call: TRBD1
v_call: TRBV5-6
cdr3_length: 15
cdr3_nt: TGTGCCAGCAGCCCATCGGGACAGGGGCGGGGGGAGCTGTTTTTT
cdr3_aa: CASSPSGQGRGELFF

j_call: TRBJ2-2
clone_size: -
d_call: -
v_call: TRBV30
cdr3_length: 15
cdr3_nt: TGTGCCTGTATAGTCCAGGGCCCGGGAACCGGGGAGCTGTTTTTT
cdr3_aa: CACIVQGPGTGELFF

j_call: TRBJ1-4
clone_size: -
d_call: -
v_call: TRBV9
cdr3_length: 14
cdr3_nt: TGTGCCAGCAGCGCCACGGGACGGGGCGAAAAACTGTTTTTT
cdr3_aa: CASSATGRGEKLFF

j_call: TRBJ1-4
clone_size: few
d_call: -
v_call: TRBV6-1
cdr3_length: 15
cdr3_nt: TGTGCCAGCAGTGGTCAACCGGGCCCAAATGAAAAACTGTTTTTT
cdr3_aa: CASSGQPGPNEKLFF

j_call: TRBJ2-7
clone_size: -
d_call: -
v_call: TRBV10-2
cdr3_length: 13
cdr3_nt: TGCGCCAGCAGGAGAGGCACTAGTTTTGGGCAGTACTTC
cdr3_aa: CASRRGTSFGQYF

j_call: TRBJ1-2
clone_size: -
d_call: TRBD1
v_call: TRBV28
cdr3_length: 14
cdr3_nt: TGTGCCAGCAGTACTACAGGGGGCCATTATGGCTACACCTTC
cdr3_aa: CASSTTGGHYGYTF